The 21 T cell receptor beta chains given below trace back to one sample, sequenced in a study of T cells in localized non-small cell lung cancer. This table comes from immunoSEQ multiplex PCR, and its TCRdb copy is limited to in-frame clones, with some not included. In the table there are 60,000 to 65,000 clones, 85% to 90% of which are singletons. The specimen was peripheral blood, collected before any cancer treatment. Receptor source: a woman aged 35 to 69 with stage I lung adenocarcinoma.

The sample holds one count of this clone. V usage is TRBV5-6 and J usage is TRBJ2-1; 7 bases line up with TRBD1. Germline lookup yields CDR1 SGHDT and CDR2 YYEEEE. The length of the CDR3 is 14 residues. The V gene end was trimmed by 3 bases and the J gene end by 8 bases; junction bases not matched to a gene: 8. CDR3 sequence: CASSSYTGADEQFF. The CDR3 DNA follows: TGTGCCAGCAGCTCATATACAGGGGCAGATGAGCAGTTCTTC.

The rearrangement joins TRBV16 to TRBJ1-4; no definite D call. V was clipped by 0 bases and J by 8 bases, with 13 bases between them. Per the germline V gene, CDR1 is KGHSY and CDR2 is FQNENV. CDR3 length: 15 residues. CDR3: CASSQSRVETEKLFF. CDR3 sequence (DNA): TGTGCCAGCAGCCAATCGAGGGTCGAAACCGAAAAACTGTTTTTT.

The CDR3 nucleotides read TGTGCCAGCAGCTTAGCATCGAATTCCTACGAGCAGTACTTC. Its protein product is CASSLASNSYEQYF. The genes are TRBV7-6 and TRBJ2-7; D is uncertain. V lost 0 bases and J 1 base, leaving 7 bases between the germline ends. Germline assignment: CDR1 SGHVS and CDR2 FNYEAQ. CDR3 length: 14 residues.

This clone was picked up one time. This chain joins TRBV11-2 and TRBJ1-3; D unclear. Trimming took 1 base from V and 3 from J, leaving 7 bases between them. The CDR3 length is 14 residues. The germline gives CDR1 SGHAT, CDR2 FQNNGV. The CDR3 DNA reads TGTGCCAGCAGCTTAGGGCGAGTTGGAAACACCATATATTTT. Translating gives CASSLGRVGNTIYF.

The V call is TRBV11-2, the J call TRBJ2-2; D gene uncertain. Germline loops: CDR1 SGHAT, CDR2 FQNNGV. The V end lost 6 bases, the J end lost 6 bases, and 2 bases lay between the germline ends. The CDR3 contains 10 residues. The CDR3: CASRAGELFF. In DNA form, the CDR3 reads TGTGCCAGCAGGGCCGGGGAGCTGTTTTTT. The full variable domain, completed using reference TRBV11-2 and TRBJ2-2, is EAGVAQSPRYKIIEKRQSVAFWCNPISGHATLYWYQQILGQGPKLLIQFQNNGVVDDSQLPKDRFSAERLKGVDSTLKIQPAKLEDSAVYLCASRAGELFFGEGSRLTVL.

This clone came up once. This sequence joins TRBV5-6 and TRBJ2-1, with 7 positions matching TRBD1. CDR3 length: 16 amino acids. After removal of 0 bases from V and 1 base from J, the junction contained 4 bases not matched to a gene. Germline V gene data show CDR1 as SGHDT and CDR2 as YYEEEE. DNA of the CDR3: TGTGCCAGCAGCTTGGGCCGGGACAGTTCCTACAATGAGCAGTTCTTC. The encoded protein is CASSLGRDSSYNEQFF.

V usage is TRBV7-3 and J usage is TRBJ1-1; 9 bases line up with TRBD1. J was trimmed by 11 bases and V by 4 bases; bases with no gene match: 5. Germline CDR1 reads SGHTA; CDR2 reads FQGTGA. This CDR3 spans 12 amino acids. The CDR3 DNA follows: TGTGCCAGCAGCTCGTACAGGGGGCGGGCTTTCTTT. It translates to CASSSYRGRAFF.

This rearrangement joins TRBV6-5 to TRBJ2-1, with 9 bases lining up with TRBD1. Germline values: CDR1 MNHEY, CDR2 SVGAGI. The CDR3 contains 15 residues. Trimming took 4 bases from V and 3 from J; bases not matched to a gene: 4. The CDR3: CASSFTGGNYNEQFF. CDR3 DNA sequence: TGTGCCAGCAGTTTCACAGGGGGCAACTACAATGAGCAGTTCTTC.

The chain links TRBV18 to TRBJ1-1; possible D gene TRBD1, 5 bases. CDR1 KGHSH and CDR2 LQKENI come from the germline V gene. Trimming took 6 bases from V and 1 from J, leaving 12 bases between them. This CDR3 has 14 amino acids. DNA for the CDR3: TGTGCCAGCTCTAGGACAAGATCGAACACTGAAGCTTTCTTT. It yields the protein CASSRTRSNTEAFF.

The chain's CDR3 is CASSSQGWGTEAFF. CDR3 coding DNA: TGCGCCAGCAGCTCACAGGGATGGGGCACTGAAGCTTTCTTT. The V and J genes are TRBV5-1 and TRBJ1-1; maybe TRBD1 (6 bases). The CDR3 loop spans 14 amino acids. Trimming left V 3 bases short and J 4 bases short, with 13 bases between. The V gene's germline CDR1 is SGHRS and CDR2 YFSETQ.

This sequence joins TRBV7-9 and TRBJ1-1, with D possibly TRBD1 on 6 matching bases. The CDR3 consists of 14 residues. From germline, CDR1 is SEHNR and CDR2 FQNEAQ (reference sequence). Trimming left V 5 bases short and J 0 bases short, with 10 bases between. The CDR3 spells CASSRGTMNTEAFF. CDR3 nucleotide sequence: TGTGCCAGCAGCCGTGGGACAATGAACACTGAAGCTTTCTTT.

The chain links TRBV10-3 to TRBJ1-1; the match to TRBD1 covers 7 bases. Germline V gene sequence: CDR1 ENHRY, CDR2 SYGVKD. The CDR3 contains 13 residues. V shed 4 bases and J 1 base; nucleotides not matched to a gene: 0. CDR3 nucleotide sequence: TGTGCCATCAGTGGGACAGGGAACACTGAAGCTTTCTTT. Translating gives CAISGTGNTEAFF.

This clone was found once. The chain couples TRBV11-3 to TRBJ2-2; TRBD1 aligns across 7 bases. The CDR3 is 16 residues long. Trimming cost V 3 bases and J 3 bases; bases outside gene matches: 7. Germline V gene sequence: CDR1 SGHNT, CDR2 YENEEA. The DNA of the CDR3 is TGTGCCAGCAGCTTCCGACAGGGTTGGGACACCGGGGAGCTGTTTTTT. This encodes CASSFRQGWDTGELFF.

This rearrangement joins TRBV30 to TRBJ2-7, with 7 bases that match TRBD2. Germline CDR1 and CDR2: GTSNPN and SVGIG (reference sequence). The CDR3 loop spans 16 amino acids. V was clipped by 1 base and J by 0 bases; unmatched bases: 9. The CDR3 DNA is TGTGCCTGGAGTGCCCCCGGGGAGGGCAACTCCTACGAGCAGTACTTC. Its protein product is CAWSAPGEGNSYEQYF.

The chain couples TRBV2 to TRBJ2-2, with D possibly being TRBD2 (5 bases). CDR3 length equals 14 residues. The V gene's germline CDR1 is SNHLY and CDR2 FYNNEI. V shed 8 bases and J shed 1 base, with 11 bases lying between them. CDR3: CASEAELNTGELFF. The CDR3 DNA is TGTGCCAGCGAAGCGGAGCTGAACACCGGGGAGCTGTTTTTT.

In DNA form, the CDR3 reads TGTGCTAGTGCCCTCTCGGGCGGAAACACCATATATTTT. Protein: CASALSGGNTIYF. The genes are TRBV12-5 and TRBJ1-3; D uncertain. Germline assignment: CDR1 LGHNT and CDR2 FRNRAP. Trimming removed 7 bases at V and 4 bases at J, with 11 bases between. The length of the CDR3 is 13 residues.

This chain uses TRBV5-1 with TRBJ2-7; the D gene is possibly TRBD1 (6 bases). The CDR3 spans 15 residues. Germline values: CDR1 SGHRS, CDR2 YFSETQ. Trimming took off 3 bases at V and 2 bases at J, with 15 bases between the two ends. The CDR3 sequence is CASSSHTGTTYEQYF. Written as DNA, the CDR3 is TGCGCCAGCAGCTCACACACAGGGACAACCTACGAGCAGTACTTC.

The chain couples TRBV11-2 to TRBJ2-7; D not resolved. This CDR3 region has 12 residues. Deletions cut 5 bases from V and 2 bases from J, with 7 bases between. Per the germline V gene, CDR1 is SGHAT and CDR2 is FQNNGV. The CDR3 DNA is TGTGCCAGCAGCCGCGACACCTACGAGCAGTACTTC. The encoded protein is CASSRDTYEQYF.

The V call is TRBV6-1, the J call TRBJ1-5; 12 nucleotides match TRBD1. J was trimmed by 1 base and V by 6 bases; bases with no gene match: 10. Germline loops: CDR1 MNHNS, CDR2 SASEGT. This CDR3 has 18 residues. The CDR3 reads CASSEPRDRGQSNQPQHF. CDR3 nucleotides: TGTGCCAGCAGCGAACCCCGGGACAGGGGGCAGAGCAATCAGCCCCAGCATTTT.

V and J are TRBV5-4 and TRBJ1-2; TRBD1 matches 8 bases. Per the germline V gene, CDR1 is SGHNT and CDR2 is YYREEE (reference sequence). The CDR3 is 17 amino acids. V was pared by 0 bases and J by 3 bases, with 10 bases of the junction left unmatched. CDR3 DNA sequence: TGTGCCAGCAGCTTGGGGGTCCCAGGGGGCCAAGACTATGGCTACACCTTC. The encoded protein is CASSLGVPGGQDYGYTF.

The chain combines TRBV7-8 with TRBJ1-1, with D unresolved. The germline CDR1 and CDR2 sequences are SGHVS and FQNEAQ. The V and J ends lost 10 bases and 1 base respectively, with 16 bases between them. The CDR3 has 14 residues. The CDR3 sequence: CATLARAENTEAFF. The CDR3 DNA sequence: TGTGCCACTTTGGCCCGGGCGGAGAACACTGAAGCTTTCTTT.